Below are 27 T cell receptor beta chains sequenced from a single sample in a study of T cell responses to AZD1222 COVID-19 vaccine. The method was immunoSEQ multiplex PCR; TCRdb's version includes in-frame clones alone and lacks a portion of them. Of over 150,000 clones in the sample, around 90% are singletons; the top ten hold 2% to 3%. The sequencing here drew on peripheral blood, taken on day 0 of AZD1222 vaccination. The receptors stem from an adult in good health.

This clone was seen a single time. This chain's CDR3 is CASSRTASSSYEQYF. CDR3 DNA sequence: TGTGCCAGCAGCCGGACAGCCTCGAGCTCCTACGAGCAGTACTTC. The chain recombines TRBV6-5 with TRBJ2-7; maybe TRBD1 (6 bases). The V and J ends lost 6 bases and 0 bases respectively, with 15 bases between them. The length of the CDR3 is 15 residues. The germline V gene encodes CDR1 MNHEY and CDR2 SVGAGI.

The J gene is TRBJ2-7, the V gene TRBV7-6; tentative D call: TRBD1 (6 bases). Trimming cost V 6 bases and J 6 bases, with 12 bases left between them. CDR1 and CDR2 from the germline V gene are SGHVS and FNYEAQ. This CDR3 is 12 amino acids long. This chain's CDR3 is CASSYTGLEQYF. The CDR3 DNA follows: TGTGCCAGCAGTTATACAGGGCTCGAGCAGTACTTC.

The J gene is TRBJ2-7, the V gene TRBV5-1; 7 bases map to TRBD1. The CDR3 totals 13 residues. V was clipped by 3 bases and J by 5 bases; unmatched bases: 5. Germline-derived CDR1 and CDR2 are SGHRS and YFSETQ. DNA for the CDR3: TGCGCCAGCAGCTACAGGGGAGATAACGAGCAGTACTTC. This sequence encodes CASSYRGDNEQYF.

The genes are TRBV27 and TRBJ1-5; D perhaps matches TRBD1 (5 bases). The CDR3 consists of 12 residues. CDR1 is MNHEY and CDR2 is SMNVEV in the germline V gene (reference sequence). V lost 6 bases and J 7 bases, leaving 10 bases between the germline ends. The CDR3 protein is CASRTAGQPQHF. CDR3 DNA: TGTGCCAGCAGAACAGCAGGGCAGCCCCAGCATTTT.

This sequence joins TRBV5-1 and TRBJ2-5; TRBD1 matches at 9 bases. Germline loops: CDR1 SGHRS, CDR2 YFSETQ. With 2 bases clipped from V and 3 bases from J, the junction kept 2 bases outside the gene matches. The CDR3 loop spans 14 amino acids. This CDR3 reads CASSLGDREETQYF. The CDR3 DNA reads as TGCGCCAGCAGCTTAGGGGACAGGGAAGAGACCCAGTACTTC.

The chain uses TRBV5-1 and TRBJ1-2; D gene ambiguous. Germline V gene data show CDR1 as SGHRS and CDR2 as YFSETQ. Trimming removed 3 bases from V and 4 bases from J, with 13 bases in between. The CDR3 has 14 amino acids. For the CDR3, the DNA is TGCGCCAGCAGCTCTGATCCGGGGTCCTATGGCTACACCTTC. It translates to CASSSDPGSYGYTF.

The CDR3 reads CASSRGGAYEETQYF. The CDR3 coding sequence is TGTGCCAGCAGTCGAGGGGGGGCCTATGAAGAGACCCAGTACTTC. The chain couples TRBV28 to TRBJ2-5, with a possible D match to TRBD2 (7 bases). This CDR3 has 15 residues. Germline V CDR1 and CDR2: MDHEN, SYDVKM. The ends were cut back, 5 bases at V and 3 bases at J, with 16 bases in the middle.

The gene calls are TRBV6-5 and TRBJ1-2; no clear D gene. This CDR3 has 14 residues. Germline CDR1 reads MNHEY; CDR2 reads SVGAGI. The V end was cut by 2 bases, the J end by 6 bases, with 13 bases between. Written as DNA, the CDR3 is TGTGCCAGCAGTTACGCAAGGCAGGTCAATGGCTACACCTTC. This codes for CASSYARQVNGYTF.

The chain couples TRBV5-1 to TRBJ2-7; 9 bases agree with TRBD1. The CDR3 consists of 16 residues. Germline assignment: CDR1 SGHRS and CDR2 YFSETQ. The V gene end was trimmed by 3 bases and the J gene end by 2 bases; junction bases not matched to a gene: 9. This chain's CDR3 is CASSWDTGGITYEQYF. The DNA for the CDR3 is TGCGCCAGCAGCTGGGATACAGGGGGCATCACCTACGAGCAGTACTTC.

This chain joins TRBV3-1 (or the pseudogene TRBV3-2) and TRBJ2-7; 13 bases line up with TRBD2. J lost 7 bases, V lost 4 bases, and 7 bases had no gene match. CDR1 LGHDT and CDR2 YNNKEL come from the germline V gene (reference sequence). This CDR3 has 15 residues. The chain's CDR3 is CASSRGGTSGVEQYF. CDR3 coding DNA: TGTGCCAGCAGCCGGGGAGGGACTAGCGGGGTAGAGCAGTACTTC.

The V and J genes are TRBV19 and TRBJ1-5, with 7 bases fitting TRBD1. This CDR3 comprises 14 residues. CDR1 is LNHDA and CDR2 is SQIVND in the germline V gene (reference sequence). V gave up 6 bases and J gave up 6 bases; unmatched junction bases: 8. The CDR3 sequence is CASSTTGSRQPQHF. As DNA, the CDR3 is TGTGCCAGTAGCACGACAGGGAGTCGTCAGCCCCAGCATTTT.

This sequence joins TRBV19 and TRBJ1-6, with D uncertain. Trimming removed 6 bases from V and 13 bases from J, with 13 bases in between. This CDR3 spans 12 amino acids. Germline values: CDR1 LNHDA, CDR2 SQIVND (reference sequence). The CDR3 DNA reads TGTGCCAGTAGCACGACGACTCCCCCCCTCCACTTT. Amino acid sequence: CASSTTTPPLHF. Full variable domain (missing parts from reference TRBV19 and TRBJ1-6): DGGITQSPKYLFRKEGQNVTLSCEQNLNHDAMYWYRQDPGQGLRLIYYSQIVNDFQKGDIAEGYSVSREKKESFPLTVTSAQKNPTAFYLCASSTTTPPLHFGNGTRLTVT.

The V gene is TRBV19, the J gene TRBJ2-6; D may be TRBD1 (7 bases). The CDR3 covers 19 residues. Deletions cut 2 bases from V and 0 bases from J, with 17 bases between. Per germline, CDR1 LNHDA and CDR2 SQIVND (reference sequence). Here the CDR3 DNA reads TGTGCCAGTAGTATAATAGGAGGGGGCGGTTTCTCTGGGGCCAACGTCCTGACTTTC. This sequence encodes CASSIIGGGGFSGANVLTF.

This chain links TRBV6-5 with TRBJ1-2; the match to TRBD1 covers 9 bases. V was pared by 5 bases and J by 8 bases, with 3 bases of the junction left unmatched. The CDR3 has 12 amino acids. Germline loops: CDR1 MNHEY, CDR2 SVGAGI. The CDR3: CASSPDRGGYTF. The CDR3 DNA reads TGTGCCAGCAGTCCGGACAGGGGCGGCTACACCTTC.

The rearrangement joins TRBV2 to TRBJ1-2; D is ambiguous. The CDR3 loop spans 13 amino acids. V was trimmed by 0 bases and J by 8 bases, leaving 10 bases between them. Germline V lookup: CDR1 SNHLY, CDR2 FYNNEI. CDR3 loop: CASSEARGYGYTF. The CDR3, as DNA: TGTGCCAGCAGTGAAGCGCGAGGGTACGGCTACACCTTC.

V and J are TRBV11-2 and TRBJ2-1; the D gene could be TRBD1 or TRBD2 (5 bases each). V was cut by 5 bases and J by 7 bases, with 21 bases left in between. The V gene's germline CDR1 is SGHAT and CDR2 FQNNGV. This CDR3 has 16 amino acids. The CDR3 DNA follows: TGTGCCAGCAGCCCGGGCCCAGGTCGGGGCTGGAATGAGCAGTTCTTC. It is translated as CASSPGPGRGWNEQFF.

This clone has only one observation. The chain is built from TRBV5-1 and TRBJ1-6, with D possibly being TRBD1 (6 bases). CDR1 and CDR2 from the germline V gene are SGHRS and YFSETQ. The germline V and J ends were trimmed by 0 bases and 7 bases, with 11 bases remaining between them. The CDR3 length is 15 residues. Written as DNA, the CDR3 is TGCGCCAGCAGCTTGGACGGGGGCATGAATTCACCCCTCCACTTT. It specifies CASSLDGGMNSPLHF. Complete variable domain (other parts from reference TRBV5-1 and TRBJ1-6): KAGVTQTPRYLIKTRGQQVTLSCSPISGHRSVSWYQQTPGQGLQFLFEYFSETQRNKGNFPGRFSGRQFSNSRSEMNVSTLELGDSALYLCASSLDGGMNSPLHFGNGTRLTVT.

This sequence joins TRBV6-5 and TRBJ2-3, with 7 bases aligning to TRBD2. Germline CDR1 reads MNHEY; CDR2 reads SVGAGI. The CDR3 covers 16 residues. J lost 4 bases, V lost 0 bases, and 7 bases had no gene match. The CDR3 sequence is CASSYSSGVGADTQYF. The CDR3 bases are TGTGCCAGCAGTTACTCGAGCGGGGTGGGGGCAGATACGCAGTATTTT.

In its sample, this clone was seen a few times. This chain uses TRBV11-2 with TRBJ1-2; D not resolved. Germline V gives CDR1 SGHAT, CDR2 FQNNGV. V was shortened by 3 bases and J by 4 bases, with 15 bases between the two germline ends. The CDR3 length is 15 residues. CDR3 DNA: TGTGCCAGCAGCTTTACGTCTGGTGTCGGCTATGGCTACACCTTC. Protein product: CASSFTSGVGYGYTF. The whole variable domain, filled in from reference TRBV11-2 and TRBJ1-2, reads EAGVAQSPRYKIIEKRQSVAFWCNPISGHATLYWYQQILGQGPKLLIQFQNNGVVDDSQLPKDRFSAERLKGVDSTLKIQPAKLEDSAVYLCASSFTSGVGYGYTFGSGTRLTVV.

CDR3: CASSYSHRARNTEAFF. Written as DNA, the CDR3 is TGTGCCAGCAGTTACTCGCACAGGGCAAGGAACACTGAAGCTTTCTTT. The chain combines TRBV6-5 with TRBJ1-1; tentative D call: TRBD1 (6 bases). Trimming shortened V by 0 bases and J by 1 base, and 12 bases separated the two germline ends. Germline-derived CDR1 and CDR2 are MNHEY and SVGAGI. The CDR3 is made up of 16 amino acids.

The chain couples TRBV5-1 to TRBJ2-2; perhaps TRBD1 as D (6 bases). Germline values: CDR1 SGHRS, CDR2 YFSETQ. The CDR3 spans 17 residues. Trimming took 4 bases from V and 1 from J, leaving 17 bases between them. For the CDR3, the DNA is TGCGCCAGCAGCAAAGGGACCGGGACAAGGAACACCGGGGAGCTGTTTTTT. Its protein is CASSKGTGTRNTGELFF.

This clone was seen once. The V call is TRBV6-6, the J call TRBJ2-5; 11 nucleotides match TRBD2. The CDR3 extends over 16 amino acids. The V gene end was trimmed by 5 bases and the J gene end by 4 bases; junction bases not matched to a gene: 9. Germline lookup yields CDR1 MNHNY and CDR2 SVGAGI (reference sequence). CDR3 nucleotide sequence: TGTGCCAGCAGTCGAGGGGCAACTAGCGGGAGAGAGACCCAGTACTTC. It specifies CASSRGATSGRETQYF.

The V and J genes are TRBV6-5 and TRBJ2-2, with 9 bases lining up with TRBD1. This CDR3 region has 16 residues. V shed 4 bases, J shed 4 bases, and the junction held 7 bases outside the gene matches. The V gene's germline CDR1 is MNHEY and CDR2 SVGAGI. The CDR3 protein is CASSLRDRVVTGELFF. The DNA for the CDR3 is TGTGCCAGCAGTTTAAGGGACAGGGTGGTCACCGGGGAGCTGTTTTTT.

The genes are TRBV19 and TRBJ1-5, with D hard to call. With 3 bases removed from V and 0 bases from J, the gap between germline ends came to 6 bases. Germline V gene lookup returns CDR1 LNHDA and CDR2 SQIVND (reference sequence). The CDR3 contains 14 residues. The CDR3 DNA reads TGTGCCAGTAGTATCGGGTATAGCAATCAGCCCCAGCATTTT. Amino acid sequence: CASSIGYSNQPQHF. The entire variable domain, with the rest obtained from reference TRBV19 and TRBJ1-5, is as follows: DGGITQSPKYLFRKEGQNVTLSCEQNLNHDAMYWYRQDPGQGLRLIYYSQIVNDFQKGDIAEGYSVSREKKESFPLTVTSAQKNPTAFYLCASSIGYSNQPQHFGDGTRLSIL.

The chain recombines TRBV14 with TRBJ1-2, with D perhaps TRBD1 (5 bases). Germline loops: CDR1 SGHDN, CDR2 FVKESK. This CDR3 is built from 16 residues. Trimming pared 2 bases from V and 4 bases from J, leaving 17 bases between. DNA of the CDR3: TGTGCCAGCAGCCAAAGGGTGGGGGTTATGACCTATGGCTACACCTTC. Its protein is CASSQRVGVMTYGYTF.

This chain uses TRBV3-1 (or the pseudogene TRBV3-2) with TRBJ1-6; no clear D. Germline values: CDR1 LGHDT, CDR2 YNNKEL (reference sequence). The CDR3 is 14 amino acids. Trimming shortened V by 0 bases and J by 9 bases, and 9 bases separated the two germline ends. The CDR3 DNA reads TGTGCCAGCAGCCAAGACCGGACGAGTTCACCCCTCCACTTT. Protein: CASSQDRTSSPLHF.

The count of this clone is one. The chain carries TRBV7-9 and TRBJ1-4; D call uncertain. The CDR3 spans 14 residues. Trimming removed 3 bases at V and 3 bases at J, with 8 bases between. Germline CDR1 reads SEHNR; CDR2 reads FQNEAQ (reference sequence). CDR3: CASSFRDPNEKLFF. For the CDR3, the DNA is TGTGCCAGCAGCTTTCGGGATCCTAATGAAAAACTGTTTTTT.